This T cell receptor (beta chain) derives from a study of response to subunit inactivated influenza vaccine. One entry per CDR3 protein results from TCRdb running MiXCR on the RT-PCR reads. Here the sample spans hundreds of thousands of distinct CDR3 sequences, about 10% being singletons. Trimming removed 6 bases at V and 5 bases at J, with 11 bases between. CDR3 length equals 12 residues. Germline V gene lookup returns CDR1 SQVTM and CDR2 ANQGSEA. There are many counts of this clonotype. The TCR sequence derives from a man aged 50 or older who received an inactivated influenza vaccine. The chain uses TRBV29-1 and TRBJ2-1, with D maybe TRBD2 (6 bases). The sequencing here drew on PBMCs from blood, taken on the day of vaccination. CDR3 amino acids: CSVGRGNNEQFF. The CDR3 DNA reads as TGCAGCGTGGGACGGGGGAACAATGAGCAGTTCTTC.